This entry lists 13 T cell receptor beta chains sequenced from one sample in a study of shared clonotypes between healthy human individuals. The repertoire was sequenced with immunoSEQ multiplex PCR; TCRdb's copy has only in-frame clones and lacks some. Found here are over 2,000,000 clones, about 94% of them singletons; the top ten hold about 1.6%. Naive CD8 cells comprised CD45RO-negative, CCR7-positively selected cells, excluding terminally differentiated effector memory CD45RA+ cells. Sequenced input: naive CD8+ T cells from PBMCs. These receptors were obtained from a man aged 18 to 35 in good health. Some clones in this sample may be carry-over from other donors' samples.

The rearrangement uses TRBV9 and TRBJ2-3; D possibly corresponds to TRBD2 (6 bases). The V end lost 0 bases, the J end lost 1 base, and 15 bases lay between the germline ends. The germline V gene has CDR1 SGDLS and CDR2 YYNGEE. The CDR3 is 17 amino acids. The CDR3 DNA follows: TGTGCCAGCAGCGTAGACGGGAGAGGGAAGGGCACAGATACGCAGTATTTT. It yields the protein CASSVDGRGKGTDTQYF.

The V and J genes are TRBV21-1 and TRBJ1-5. TRBV21-1 is tagged as a pseudogene. The CDR3 has 15 amino acids. The CDR3 is CASSKGTVSNQPQHF. CDR3 nucleotides: TGTGCCAGCAGCAAAGGGACGGTGAGCAATCAGCCCCAGCATTTT.

The chain is built from TRBV19 and TRBJ1-1; TRBD1 agrees at 7 bases. After removal of 7 bases from V and 3 bases from J, the junction contained 11 bases not matched to a gene. Germline CDR1 reads LNHDA; CDR2 reads SQIVND (reference sequence). CDR3 length equals 15 residues. The CDR3 reads CASIPRGGADTEAFF. The CDR3 nucleotides are TGTGCCAGTATCCCCCGAGGGGGCGCCGACACTGAAGCTTTCTTT.

The rearrangement joins TRBV29-1 to TRBJ1-4; D call uncertain. The germline V and J ends were trimmed by 4 bases and 0 bases, with 15 bases remaining between them. The germline gives CDR1 SQVTM, CDR2 ANQGSEA. The CDR3 has 16 amino acids. CDR3 in DNA: TGCAGCGTTGGGTGGGAGGAAGGAGCAACTAATGAAAAACTGTTTTTT. Translated: CSVGWEEGATNEKLFF.

The chain recombines TRBV27 with TRBJ1-1; possible D gene TRBD1, 6 bases. This CDR3 region has 15 residues. V was pared by 5 bases and J by 5 bases, with 18 bases between. The germline gives CDR1 MNHEY, CDR2 SMNVEV (reference sequence). CDR3 bases: TGTGCCAGCAGTCTCCGACAGGCAATGTTAACTGAAGCTTTCTTT. Protein: CASSLRQAMLTEAFF.

The chain has TRBV7-3 and TRBJ2-7; TRBD2 might be the D (6 bases). Trimming took off 3 bases at V and 6 bases at J, with 12 bases between the two ends. Germline-derived CDR1 and CDR2 are SGHTA and FQGTGA. This CDR3 contains 13 residues. In DNA form, the CDR3 reads TGTGCCAGCAGCTTCGGGACTGCCAGCGAGCAGTACTTC. Amino acid sequence: CASSFGTASEQYF.

This clone was found once. The chain couples TRBV28 to TRBJ2-1, with TRBD2 identical over 7 bases. The germline V gene has CDR1 MDHEN and CDR2 SYDVKM. The V gene end was trimmed by 5 bases and the J gene end by 4 bases; junction bases not matched to a gene: 5. This CDR3 has 14 residues. For the CDR3, the DNA is TGTGCCAGCAGTCCTCTAGCGGCGTACAATGAGCAGTTCTTC. Translating it yields CASSPLAAYNEQFF.

The V and J genes are TRBV19 and TRBJ1-2; 9 nucleotides align to TRBD1. The germline CDR1 and CDR2 sequences are LNHDA and SQIVND (reference sequence). The trim removed 9 bases at V and 2 bases at J, leaving 19 bases unmatched. The CDR3 sequence is 18 residues long. The CDR3 is CASDTNRGQGPFNYGYTF. For the CDR3, the DNA is TGTGCCAGCGATACGAACCGGGGACAGGGTCCTTTCAACTATGGCTACACCTTC.

This rearrangement joins TRBV11-2 to TRBJ2-3, with 10 bases that match TRBD1. CDR1 and CDR2 from the germline V gene are SGHAT and FQNNGV. The CDR3 totals 16 residues. V was pared by 5 bases and J by 4 bases, with 9 bases of the junction left unmatched. The DNA for the CDR3 is TGTGCCAGCAGCCATCGGGACAGGGGAGTAGCAGATACGCAGTATTTT. This sequence encodes CASSHRDRGVADTQYF.

The chain links TRBV12-5 to TRBJ2-1; 12 bases are a match to TRBD2. Germline V gene data show CDR1 as LGHNT and CDR2 as FRNRAP. Trimming took 5 bases from V and 5 from J; bases not matched to a gene: 7. The CDR3 is 16 residues long. The DNA of the CDR3 is TGTGCTAGTGGTCTATATCGGACTAGCGGGGACAATGAGCAGTTCTTC. Translation gives CASGLYRTSGDNEQFF. Complete variable domain (other parts from reference TRBV12-5 and TRBJ2-1): DARVTQTPRHKVTEMGQEVTMRCQPILGHNTVFWYRQTMMQGLELLAYFRNRAPLDDSGMPKDRFSAEMPDATLATLKIQPSEPRDSAVYFCASGLYRTSGDNEQFFGPGTRLTVL.

The chain couples TRBV11-2 to TRBJ1-1; D is ambiguous. Germline lookup yields CDR1 SGHAT and CDR2 FQNNGV. V lost 2 bases and J 4 bases, leaving 8 bases between the germline ends. The CDR3 has 13 amino acids. The DNA for the CDR3 is TGTGCCAGCAGCTTACCGGCGGGCACTGAAGCTTTCTTT. This translates into CASSLPAGTEAFF.

The J gene is TRBJ1-3, the V gene TRBV5-4; a weak D match, TRBD1 (5 bases). Trimming shortened V by 7 bases and J by 0 bases, and 11 bases separated the two germline ends. Germline lookup yields CDR1 SGHNT and CDR2 YYREEE (reference sequence). The CDR3 covers 14 residues. The CDR3 DNA reads TGTGCCAGCGGACCTGACAGCTCTGGAAACACCATATATTTT. Protein sequence: CASGPDSSGNTIYF.

The chain joins TRBV16 to TRBJ1-1; tentative D call: TRBD1 (6 bases). The germline V and J ends were trimmed by 4 bases and 9 bases, with 24 bases remaining between them. Germline CDR1 and CDR2: KGHSY and FQNENV. The CDR3 loop spans 16 amino acids. CDR3 loop: CASSPQSNRDKYQAFF. CDR3 nucleotide sequence: TGTGCCAGCAGCCCCCAGAGTAACCGGGACAAATATCAAGCTTTCTTT.